What follows are 30 T cell receptor beta chains derived from one specimen sequenced in a study of blood T cells in healthy people across ages. Primed by a sample-barcoded 5' primer and a J-beta primer mix, a second PCR proceeded for 7 to 11 cycles. TCRdb ran MiXCR on the 5' RACE reads and lists one entry per CDR3 protein. The sample yields 1.5 million to 1.9 million distinct CDR3 sequences, approximately 42% seen once. The sequencing input was blood. The receptors originated from a woman under 30 in good health.

V usage is TRBV20-1 and J usage is TRBJ2-3; tentative D call: TRBD2 (6 bases). The CDR3 loop spans 14 amino acids. In germline, CDR1 is DFQATT, CDR2 SNEGSKA (reference sequence). V was trimmed by 4 bases and J by 2 bases, leaving 13 bases between them. CDR3 residues: CSATVGGNTDTQYF. In DNA, the CDR3 is TGCAGTGCTACGGTCGGGGGAAACACAGATACGCAGTATTTT.

V and J are TRBV7-9 and TRBJ1-1; no clear D. Germline V lookup: CDR1 SEHNR, CDR2 FQNEAQ (reference sequence). The ends were cut back, 8 bases at V and 0 bases at J, with 7 bases in the middle. There are 12 residues in the CDR3. The CDR3 DNA reads TGTGCCAGCTGTTATCTGAACACTGAAGCTTTCTTT. This codes for CASCYLNTEAFF.

As DNA, the CDR3 is TGCAGCGTTGAAGGGATTGGAGCCTACGAGCAGTACTTC. Its translation is CSVEGIGAYEQYF. The chain joins TRBV29-1 to TRBJ2-7; D is unclear. The V and J ends lost 1 base and 2 bases respectively, with 9 bases between them. CDR3 length equals 13 residues. CDR1 is SQVTM and CDR2 is ANQGSEA in the germline V gene.

This clonotype has just a few counts. The rearrangement links TRBV6-2 or TRBV6-3 to TRBJ1-3; D is ambiguous. Trimming cost V 5 bases and J 4 bases, with 6 bases left between them. Germline V gene lookup returns CDR1 MNHEY and CDR2 SVGEGT. The CDR3 spans 12 residues. For the CDR3, the DNA is TGTGCCAGCAGTACGTCCGGAAACACCATATATTTT. It encodes CASSTSGNTIYF.

This clonotype was detected a few times. The V call is TRBV12-3 or TRBV12-4, the J call TRBJ2-3; the match to TRBD2 covers 11 bases. The CDR3 runs to 16 residues. V lost 6 bases to trimming and J lost 0 bases; unmatched junction nucleotides: 5. This CDR3 reads CASREGLAESTDTQYF. CDR3 nucleotide sequence: TGTGCCAGCAGGGAGGGACTAGCGGAGAGCACAGATACGCAGTATTTT.

The chain has TRBV29-1 and TRBJ2-3, with D perhaps matching TRBD2 (6 bases). The CDR3 loop spans 14 amino acids. From germline, CDR1 is SQVTM and CDR2 ANQGSEA. V was pared by 5 bases and J by 2 bases, with 14 bases between. CDR3 protein: CSVRVEGNTDTQYF. The DNA of the CDR3 is TGCAGCGTTAGGGTGGAGGGAAACACAGATACGCAGTATTTT.

This clonotype has a handful of counts. This CDR3 is CASRQAGGRSPLHF. The CDR3 DNA sequence: TGTGCCAGCCGGCAGGCAGGGGGAAGGTCACCCCTCCACTTT. The J gene is TRBJ1-6, the V gene TRBV12-3 or TRBV12-4; TRBD1 matches 7 bases. V was pared by 8 bases and J by 10 bases, with 11 bases of the junction left unmatched. This CDR3 spans 14 amino acids.

The chain has TRBV7-2 and TRBJ1-5; D remains unclear. V shed 2 bases and J shed 4 bases, with 6 bases lying between them. The CDR3 totals 13 residues. Looked up from germline, CDR1 is SGHTA and CDR2 is FQGNSA. CDR3 in amino acids: CASSLQWNQPQHF. The CDR3 nucleotides are TGTGCCAGCAGCTTACAGTGGAATCAGCCCCAGCATTTT. Together with reference TRBV7-2 and TRBJ1-5, the CDR3 gives the full variable domain: GAGVSQSPSNKVTEKGKDVELRCDPISGHTALYWYRQSLGQGLEFLIYFQGNSAPDKSGLPSDRFSAERTGGSVSTLTIQRTQQEDSAVYLCASSLQWNQPQHFGDGTRLSIL.

The sample holds a few counts of this clonotype. The CDR3 spells CASSLLAQGASGNYEQYF. In DNA form, the CDR3 reads TGTGCCAGCAGTTTGTTAGCCCAGGGGGCTAGCGGGAACTACGAGCAGTACTTC. This chain connects TRBV27 to TRBJ2-7; perhaps TRBD2 as D (9 bases). The CDR3 extends over 18 amino acids. The V gene lost 3 bases and the J gene lost 3 bases, with 24 bases spanning the gap. The germline gives CDR1 MNHEY, CDR2 SMNVEV (reference sequence).

The chain joins TRBV20-1 to TRBJ1-1, with D possibly being TRBD1 (6 bases). The ends were cut back, 6 bases at V and 4 bases at J, with 18 bases in the middle. Germline loops: CDR1 DFQATT, CDR2 SNEGSKA (reference sequence). There are 14 residues in the CDR3. The CDR3 region has the DNA TGCAGTGCAAGGCCCGGACAGTTTAGCACTGAAGCTTTCTTT. Translation gives CSARPGQFSTEAFF.

The chain links TRBV7-8 to TRBJ2-3, with TRBD2 matching over 10 bases. The CDR3 has 15 amino acids. Germline values: CDR1 SGHVS, CDR2 FQNEAQ. J gave up 5 bases and V 5 bases, and 7 bases lay outside the gene matches. CDR3 bases: TGTGCCAGCAGCCGAGCGGGAGGGCCTGGAGATACGCAGTATTTT. As protein: CASSRAGGPGDTQYF.

This rearrangement joins TRBV9 to TRBJ1-5, with unresolved D. V was trimmed by 4 bases and J by 0 bases, leaving 14 bases between them. The CDR3 is 16 amino acids. CDR1 is SGDLS and CDR2 is YYNGEE in the germline V gene. The CDR3 reads CASSPPAGNSNQPQHF. The CDR3 DNA follows: TGTGCCAGCAGCCCACCTGCCGGCAATAGCAATCAGCCCCAGCATTTT. Drawing the rest from reference TRBV9 and TRBJ1-5, the complete variable domain is DSGVTQTPKHLITATGQRVTLRCSPRSGDLSVYWYQQSLDQGLQFLIQYYNGEERAKGNILERFSAQQFPDLHSELNLSSLELGDSALYFCASSPPAGNSNQPQHFGDGTRLSIL.

The V gene is TRBV7-2, the J gene TRBJ2-7; maybe TRBD1 (7 bases). Germline V gene lookup returns CDR1 SGHTA and CDR2 FQGNSA. CDR3 length: 14 residues. V lost 2 bases, J lost 6 bases, and 14 bases lay in between. The CDR3 region is CASSLTGGGVEQYF. For the CDR3, the DNA is TGTGCCAGCAGCTTAACAGGAGGGGGCGTCGAGCAGTACTTC.

This chain uses TRBV2 with TRBJ2-1; the match to TRBD2 covers 15 bases. The V gene end was trimmed by 5 bases and the J gene end by 6 bases; junction bases not matched to a gene: 11. This CDR3 is 18 amino acids long. Germline lookup yields CDR1 SNHLY and CDR2 FYNNEI. The chain's CDR3 is CASSSPGTSGGSSNEQFF. The CDR3 nucleotides read TGTGCCAGCAGTAGTCCCGGGACTAGCGGGGGGAGCTCCAATGAGCAGTTCTTC. Full variable domain (remainder filled in from reference TRBV2 and TRBJ2-1): EPEVTQTPSHQVTQMGQEVILRCVPISNHLYFYWYRQILGQKVEFLVSFYNNEISEKSEIFDDQFSVERPDGSNFTLKIRSTKLEDSAMYFCASSSPGTSGGSSNEQFFGPGTRLTVL.

The gene calls are TRBV7-3 and TRBJ1-5; D may be TRBD1 (5 bases). The CDR3 contains 13 residues. Trimming left V 5 bases short and J 11 bases short, with 16 bases between. Germline values: CDR1 SGHTA, CDR2 FQGTGA. The CDR3 nucleotides are TGTGCCAGCAGCGAAGGACACGGCTGGGCCCAGCATTTT. Protein: CASSEGHGWAQHF.

The genes are TRBV10-3 and TRBJ1-1; unclear D gene. The germline V and J ends were trimmed by 3 bases and 10 bases, with 15 bases remaining between them. Germline lookup yields CDR1 ENHRY and CDR2 SYGVKD. The CDR3 loop spans 13 amino acids. DNA for the CDR3: TGTGCCATCAGTGAAGAGGGTGCCCCGGGAGCTTTCTTT. Encoded protein: CAISEEGAPGAFF.

This clonotype has more than one count but fewer than ten. V is TRBV20-1 and J is TRBJ2-7, with 7 bases that match TRBD1. Germline V lookup: CDR1 DFQATT, CDR2 SNEGSKA (reference sequence). V shed 6 bases, J shed 6 bases, and the junction held 14 bases outside the gene matches. This CDR3 is 14 amino acids long. This CDR3 is CSASRTGVPSEQYF. The CDR3 DNA follows: TGCAGTGCAAGCAGAACAGGGGTCCCTAGCGAGCAGTACTTC.

This clonotype was seen ten or more times. The V call is TRBV9, the J call TRBJ1-1; 9 bases match TRBD1. V was pared by 2 bases and J by 1 base, with 0 bases of the junction left unmatched. Germline CDR1 is SGDLS and CDR2 is YYNGEE. The CDR3 has 14 residues. The CDR3 here is CASSVGQGNTEAFF. In DNA form, the CDR3 reads TGTGCCAGCAGCGTGGGACAGGGGAACACTGAAGCTTTCTTT.

In this sample, this clonotype turned up once. This chain joins TRBV10-3 and TRBJ2-1; 11 positions agree with TRBD2. This CDR3 is built from 17 residues. The trim removed 11 bases at V and 0 bases at J, leaving 12 bases unmatched. CDR1 is ENHRY, CDR2 SYGVKD, per germline. The CDR3 DNA is TGTGCCCCGTCCGAGACTAGCGGGGCGAGCTCCTACAATGAGCAGTTCTTC. Its protein is CAPSETSGASSYNEQFF.

This sequence joins TRBV5-1 and TRBJ2-1; 12 bases fit TRBD2. V gave up 4 bases and J gave up 10 bases; unmatched junction bases: 12. The CDR3 is 16 residues long. Germline values: CDR1 SGHRS, CDR2 YFSETQ. The CDR3 sequence: CASSPGGLAGTNEQFF. CDR3 nucleotide sequence: TGCGCCAGCAGCCCTGGAGGACTAGCGGGAACAAACGAGCAGTTCTTC.

The chain combines TRBV7-9 with TRBJ2-5, with D possibly TRBD2 on 5 matching bases. The CDR3 runs 18 residues. Germline loops: CDR1 SEHNR, CDR2 FQNEAQ (reference sequence). Trimming stripped 5 bases from V and 11 bases from J, with 33 bases between. The CDR3 loop reads CASSLSPLRGKSYNEQYF. The CDR3 DNA sequence: TGTGCCAGCAGCCTAAGCCCCCTCCGGGGTAAGTCCTACAATGAGCAGTACTTC.

This clonotype was seen only once. V usage is TRBV5-8 and J usage is TRBJ2-1; the D is unclear. Trimming left V 4 bases short and J 6 bases short, with 8 bases between. CDR1 and CDR2 from the germline V gene are SGHTS and YDEGEE. This CDR3 has 12 residues. CDR3 protein: CASSDRSNEQFF. In nucleotides, the CDR3 is TGTGCCAGCAGCGATCGGAGCAATGAGCAGTTCTTC.

This clonotype has ten or more counts. The V and J genes are TRBV29-1 and TRBJ1-2; no reliable D call. Trimming left V 7 bases short and J 0 bases short, with 6 bases between. In germline, CDR1 is SQVTM, CDR2 ANQGSEA. The CDR3 extends over 11 amino acids. The CDR3 sequence: CSAGANYGYTF. In DNA form, the CDR3 reads TGCAGCGCCGGAGCTAACTATGGCTACACCTTC.

The CDR3 coding sequence is TGTGCCAGCAGTGAGACAGGGGGAACCGGGGAGCTGTTTTTT. It specifies CASSETGGTGELFF. The V gene is TRBV2, the J gene TRBJ2-2, with 9 bases fitting TRBD1. With V trimmed by 3 bases and J by 5 bases, 1 base remained unmatched. This CDR3 contains 14 residues. CDR1 is SNHLY, CDR2 FYNNEI, per germline.

V gene TRBV5-1 combines with J gene TRBJ2-1; the match to TRBD2 covers 8 bases. The germline gives CDR1 SGHRS, CDR2 YFSETQ. CDR3 length: 16 amino acids. V gave up 4 bases and J gave up 4 bases; unmatched junction bases: 10. The CDR3 sequence is CASSPDGASGYNEQFF. The CDR3 region has the DNA TGCGCCAGCAGCCCCGATGGGGCTAGCGGGTACAATGAGCAGTTCTTC.

The chain joins TRBV18 to TRBJ2-7; maybe TRBD2 (5 bases). Trimming cost V 2 bases and J 7 bases, with 12 bases left between them. CDR3 length: 13 amino acids. Per the germline V gene, CDR1 is KGHSH and CDR2 is LQKENI. The CDR3 nucleotides read TGTGCCAGCTCACCAAACACTAGGAGGGAGCAGTACTTC. Its translation: CASSPNTRREQYF.

This clonotype was seen only a few times. The rearrangement links TRBV7-2 to TRBJ2-6; D not resolved. The germline CDR1 and CDR2 sequences are SGHTA and FQGNSA. V was clipped by 0 bases and J by 0 bases, with 6 bases between them. This CDR3 contains 16 residues. CDR3 nucleotide sequence: TGTGCCAGCAGCTTAGCGCTTCTCTCTGGGGCCAACGTCCTGACTTTC. This translates into CASSLALLSGANVLTF.

The V call is TRBV20-1, the J call TRBJ2-4; D unresolved. With the DNA end fitting TRBJ2-7 better, the J assignment may be wrong. This CDR3 comprises 12 residues. CDR1 and CDR2 (germline): DFQATT, SNEGSKA (reference sequence). The CDR3 here is CSASQQVYEQYF. The CDR3 DNA follows: TGCAGTGCTAGCCAGCAGGTCTACGAGCAGTACTTC.

This clonotype was counted a few times. The chain couples TRBV20-1 to TRBJ2-7; possibly TRBD2 for D (6 bases). CDR3 length: 14 amino acids. The germline CDR1 and CDR2 sequences are DFQATT and SNEGSKA (reference sequence). DNA for the CDR3: TGCAGCACCTCCCTAGCGCATTCCTACAATGAGCAGTACTTC. Encoded protein: CSTSLAHSYNEQYF.

The table lists this clonotype with a few counts. The rearrangement joins TRBV4-1 to TRBJ2-1, with D perhaps given as TRBD1 or TRBD2 (5 bases each). Germline V CDR1 and CDR2: MGHRA, YSYEKL. Deletions cut 4 bases from V and 5 bases from J, with 15 bases between. This CDR3 contains 15 residues. CDR3 in amino acids: CASSPLGGSDNEQFF. CDR3 DNA sequence: TGCGCCAGCAGCCCACTTGGGGGAAGCGACAATGAGCAGTTCTTC.